This T cell receptor (beta chain) was recorded in a study of shared clonotypes between healthy human individuals. As regards this clone: Its antigen is currently unknown.

Sequenced by immunoSEQ multiplex PCR; TCRdb stores in-frame clones only, minus some. The table includes over 2,000,000 clones, around 95% detected once. Naive CD8 isolation took CD45RO-negative cells positively selected for CCR7 and excluded terminally differentiated effector memory CD45RA+ cells. Points from the study as a whole: Relative to their counterparts shared across all four donors, non-shared clonotypes exhibited diminished generation probabilities.

The CDR3 runs to 14 residues. Germline CDR1 and CDR2: ENHRY and SYGVKD. V shed 6 bases and J 4 bases; nucleotides not matched to a gene: 4. The chain employs TRBV10-3 and TRBJ2-7, with 12 bases identical to TRBD1. The specimen was naive CD8+ T cells from PBMCs. The TCR sequence derives from a man aged 18 to 29 in good health. Some clones in this sample may be carry-over from other donors' samples. This chain's CDR3 is CAIRTGQGAYEQYF. In nucleotides, the CDR3 is TGTGCCATCAGAACGGGACAGGGGGCATACGAGCAGTACTTC.